This entry describes one T cell receptor (beta chain). This CDR3 is built from 16 residues. Unmatched junction bases numbered 3, after V lost 1 base and J lost 3 bases. Germline V CDR1 and CDR2: SGHRS, YFSETQ. This sample is drawn from a study of blood T cell repertoires in COVID-19. Under the authors' procedure: Scientists estimated how many nucleated cells there were by amplifying reference gene primers. Method: immunoSEQ multiplex PCR; TCRdb's copy keeps in-frame clones and lacks some. That table is the source of V, J and clone size, and D and trimming were worked out from the DNA. The sample has about 40,000 clones; around 84% are singletons.

The chain joins TRBV5-1 to TRBJ2-2; TRBD1 agrees at 10 bases. The source material was peripheral blood. The TCR comes from a man over 45 with active or convalescent COVID-19. DNA of the CDR3: TGCGCCAGCAGCTTGCGACAGGGGGCGTACACCGGGGAGCTGTTTTTT. Protein sequence: CASSLRQGAYTGELFF. Full variable domain (missing parts from reference TRBV5-1 and TRBJ2-2): KAGVTQTPRYLIKTRGQQVTLSCSPISGHRSVSWYQQTPGQGLQFLFEYFSETQRNKGNFPGRFSGRQFSNSRSEMNVSTLELGDSALYLCASSLRQGAYTGELFFGEGSRLTVL.